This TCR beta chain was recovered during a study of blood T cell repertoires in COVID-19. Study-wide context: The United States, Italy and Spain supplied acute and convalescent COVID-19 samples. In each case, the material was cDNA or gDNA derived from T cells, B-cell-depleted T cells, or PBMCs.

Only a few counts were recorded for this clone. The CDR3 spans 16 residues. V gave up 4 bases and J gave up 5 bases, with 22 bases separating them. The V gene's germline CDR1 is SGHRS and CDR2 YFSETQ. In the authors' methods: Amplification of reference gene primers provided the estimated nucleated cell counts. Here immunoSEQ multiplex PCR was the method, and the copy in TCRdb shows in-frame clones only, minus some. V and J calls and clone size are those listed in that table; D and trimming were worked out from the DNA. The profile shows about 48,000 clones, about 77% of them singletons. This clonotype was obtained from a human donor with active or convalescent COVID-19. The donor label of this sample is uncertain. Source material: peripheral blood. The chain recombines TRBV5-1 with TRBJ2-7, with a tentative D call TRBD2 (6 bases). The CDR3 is CASSGGLEGKQNEQYF. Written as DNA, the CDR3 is TGCGCCAGCAGCGGGGGTCTGGAGGGAAAGCAAAACGAGCAGTACTTC.